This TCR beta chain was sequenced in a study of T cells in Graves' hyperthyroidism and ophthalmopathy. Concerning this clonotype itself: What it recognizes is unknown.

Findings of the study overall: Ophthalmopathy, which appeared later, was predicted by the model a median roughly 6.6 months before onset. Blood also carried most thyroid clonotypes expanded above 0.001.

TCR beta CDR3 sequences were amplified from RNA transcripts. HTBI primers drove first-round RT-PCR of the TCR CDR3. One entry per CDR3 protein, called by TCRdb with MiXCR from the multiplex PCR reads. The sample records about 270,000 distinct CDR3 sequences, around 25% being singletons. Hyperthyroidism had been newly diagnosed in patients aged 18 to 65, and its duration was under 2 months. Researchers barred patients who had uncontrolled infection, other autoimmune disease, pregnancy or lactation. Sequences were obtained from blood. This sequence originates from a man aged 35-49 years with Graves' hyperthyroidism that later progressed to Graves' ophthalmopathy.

This CDR3 is CASSPLSRDSIYSNQPQHF. The CDR3 coding sequence is TGTGCCAGCTCACCCTTGTCCCGGGACAGCATATATAGCAATCAGCCCCAGCATTTT. The chain recombines TRBV18 with TRBJ1-5, with 7 bases aligning to TRBD1. The CDR3 loop spans 19 amino acids. Germline V gene sequence: CDR1 KGHSH, CDR2 LQKENI. J gave up 0 bases and V 3 bases, and 14 bases lay outside the gene matches.